This record concerns one TCR beta chain sequence. Its antigen is still unknown. The data belong to a study of CD4 T cell repertoires in COVID-19. CDR3 length: 16 amino acids. V lost 4 bases and J 10 bases, leaving 22 bases between the germline ends. Germline V gene lookup returns CDR1 MNHEY and CDR2 SMNVEV (reference sequence). Sequencing used immunoSEQ multiplex PCR; TCRdb keeps in-frame clones, though not all of them. The sample consists of about 75,000 clones, around 82% of them appearing once. Points from the study as a whole: Some SARS-CoV-2 clonotypes, between roughly 7 and 27%, recurred in SARS-CoV and/or HKU1 cultures.

The source material was CD4+ T cells from peripheral blood, sampled after recovery from COVID-19. The chain combines TRBV27 with TRBJ2-2; D not resolved. This TCR was recovered from a human donor who had COVID-19. The CDR3 nucleotides read TGTGCCAGCAGTTCTCAACTCCCAATCAAGGCCGAGGAGCTGTTTTTT. The encoded protein is CASSSQLPIKAEELFF.